Shown below are 14 T cell receptor beta chains from a single sample sequenced in a study of blood T cells in healthy people across ages. A sample-barcoded 5' primer and a J-beta primer mix were used in a second PCR of about 7 to 12 cycles. TCRdb re-called the 5' RACE reads through MiXCR, storing one row per CDR3 protein. The sample consists of about 1.1 million distinct CDR3 sequences, roughly two fifths of them appearing once. Source material: blood. The source is a man aged 18 to 30 in good health.

This clonotype was seen a few times. The chain carries TRBV5-6 and TRBJ2-1; the D gene is possibly TRBD1 (5 bases). CDR1 is SGHDT, CDR2 YYEEEE, per germline. The V end was cut by 1 base, the J end by 4 bases, with 9 bases between. The CDR3 has 14 residues. This CDR3 reads CASSLTPGYNEQFF. The CDR3 region has the DNA TGTGCCAGCAGCTTGACCCCAGGGTACAATGAGCAGTTCTTC.

This clonotype was observed many times. The chain uses TRBV29-1 and TRBJ2-3; a weak D match, TRBD2 (6 bases). Per germline, CDR1 SQVTM and CDR2 ANQGSEA. V was trimmed by 6 bases and J by 0 bases, leaving 13 bases between them. The CDR3 is made up of 14 amino acids. The CDR3 DNA follows: TGCAGCGTGAACCGGGGGACGAGCACAGATACGCAGTATTTT. This translates into CSVNRGTSTDTQYF.

V and J are TRBV12-3 or TRBV12-4 and TRBJ2-1; perhaps TRBD1 as D (6 bases). The CDR3 runs 14 residues. Trimming stripped 6 bases from V and 2 bases from J, with 11 bases between. CDR3 residues: CASRFRDTYNEQFF. The CDR3 DNA is TGTGCCAGCAGATTTCGGGACACCTACAATGAGCAGTTCTTC.

This clonotype was observed a handful of times. V usage is TRBV5-1 and J usage is TRBJ1-1; no clear D gene. V dropped 7 bases and J dropped 0 bases, with 16 bases sitting between them. In germline, CDR1 is SGHRS, CDR2 YFSETQ. CDR3 length equals 15 residues. The DNA for the CDR3 is TGCGCCAGCTGCCCTACACCCTACATGAACACTGAAGCTTTCTTT. It is translated as CASCPTPYMNTEAFF.

The chain couples TRBV7-8 to TRBJ2-3; a possible D gene is TRBD1 (5 bases). This CDR3 is built from 14 residues. Germline CDR1 is SGHVS and CDR2 is FQNEAQ. The V end was cut by 6 bases, the J end by 0 bases, with 10 bases between. The CDR3 sequence: CASRGVLSTDTQYF. The CDR3 DNA sequence: TGTGCCAGCAGAGGGGTCCTAAGCACAGATACGCAGTATTTT.

The chain's CDR3 is CAISESGGSGNTIYF. The CDR3 coding sequence is TGTGCCATCAGCGAATCAGGGGGCTCTGGAAACACCATATATTTT. This chain uses TRBV10-3 with TRBJ1-3; 7 bases line up with TRBD1. The trim removed 6 bases at V and 0 bases at J, leaving 5 bases unmatched. The CDR3 consists of 15 residues. The germline CDR1 and CDR2 sequences are ENHRY and SYGVKD.

This clonotype has a handful of counts. This sequence joins TRBV9 and TRBJ2-1; D is perhaps TRBD1 (5 bases). In germline, CDR1 is SGDLS, CDR2 YYNGEE. Deletions cut 4 bases from V and 0 bases from J, with 11 bases between. The CDR3 consists of 15 residues. CDR3: CASSTGHSSYNEQFF. Written as DNA, the CDR3 is TGTGCCAGCAGCACCGGACACAGCTCCTACAATGAGCAGTTCTTC. Combining the CDR3 with reference TRBV9 and TRBJ2-1 gives the whole variable domain DSGVTQTPKHLITATGQRVTLRCSPRSGDLSVYWYQQSLDQGLQFLIQYYNGEERAKGNILERFSAQQFPDLHSELNLSSLELGDSALYFCASSTGHSSYNEQFFGPGTRLTVL.

The rearrangement joins TRBV9 to TRBJ2-1; 9 bases fit TRBD1. This CDR3 has 16 residues. V was pared by 0 bases and J by 4 bases, with 5 bases of the junction left unmatched. Looked up from germline, CDR1 is SGDLS and CDR2 is YYNGEE. This CDR3 reads CASSVATGGRYNEQFF. CDR3 nucleotides: TGTGCCAGCAGCGTAGCAACAGGGGGCCGTTACAATGAGCAGTTCTTC.

This clonotype was seen a few times. The chain joins TRBV4-3 to TRBJ2-6; the D is unclear. CDR1 is LGHNA, CDR2 YSLEER, per germline. CDR3 size: 18 residues. The V end was cut by 4 bases, the J end by 1 base, with 17 bases between. CDR3 sequence (DNA): TGCGCCAGCAGCCCATCTCCGGGCAAAAAATCTGGGGCCAACGTCCTGACTTTC. Amino acids: CASSPSPGKKSGANVLTF.

The chain employs TRBV7-2 and TRBJ2-7; D uncertain. Germline V CDR1 and CDR2: SGHTA, FQGNSA. The CDR3 length is 12 residues. Trimming shortened V by 1 base and J by 7 bases, and 8 bases separated the two germline ends. In nucleotides, the CDR3 is TGTGCCAGCAGCTTAGACTTCAAGGAGCAGTACTTC. Translating it yields CASSLDFKEQYF.

V is TRBV7-8 and J is TRBJ2-3; 13 bases are shared with TRBD2. Germline-derived CDR1 and CDR2 are SGHVS and FQNEAQ. The V and J ends lost 0 bases and 1 base, in that order; junction bases with no gene match: 4. The CDR3 is 18 amino acids. CDR3 nucleotides: TGTGCCAGCAGCTTAGCTTTCGGGACTAGCGGGGGCACAGATACGCAGTATTTT. Residues: CASSLAFGTSGGTDTQYF.

This clonotype has ten or more counts. The chain joins TRBV7-9 to TRBJ2-3; no firm D call. V was trimmed by 5 bases and J by 0 bases, leaving 9 bases between them. The CDR3 consists of 14 residues. Germline assignment: CDR1 SEHNR and CDR2 FQNEAQ (reference sequence). CDR3 sequence reads: CASSPSLSTDTQYF. DNA for the CDR3: TGTGCCAGCAGCCCAAGTTTGAGCACAGATACGCAGTATTTT.

The chain joins TRBV10-3 to TRBJ2-2, with 7 bases identical to TRBD2. V dropped 4 bases and J dropped 11; count of bases not matched to a gene: 13. The CDR3 consists of 15 residues. Germline loops: CDR1 ENHRY, CDR2 SYGVKD. Written as DNA, the CDR3 is TGTGCCATCAGTGGCCAGGACGGGGGGACGCACGAGCTGTTTTTT. Protein product: CAISGQDGGTHELFF.

On this clonotype: Compared with germline, one end of the junction differs, possibly owing to a read error. The genes are TRBV3-1 and TRBJ1-1, with no clear D. Germline lookup yields CDR1 LGHDT and CDR2 YNNKEL (reference sequence). The CDR3 spans 15 residues. CDR3 sequence (DNA): TGTGCCAGCAGCCAGTATCTCATGACATTCGCTGAAACTTTCTTT. Its protein product is CASSQYLMTFAETFF.